This T cell receptor beta chain was recorded in a study of cytomegalovirus exposure and HLA in healthy donors. This clone was detected only a few times. Its antigen is undetermined. The study, taken as a whole, reports: Later analysis associated a missense DCLRE1C variant with TCR beta V- and J-gene trimming.

PCR primers comprised 60 Vbeta and 13 Jbeta primers. Method: immunoSEQ multiplex PCR; TCRdb's copy keeps in-frame clones and lacks some. The data show some 120,000 clones, with over 60% seen just once and around 4.8% held by the top ten. This clonotype originated in a man aged 55-75 years in good health and CMV-seropositive. Sequencing input: PBMCs.

The CDR3 region is CAWRQKGTANEQYF. The CDR3 DNA sequence: TGTGCCTGGAGACAGAAAGGGACAGCAAACGAGCAGTACTTC. The chain has TRBV30 and TRBJ2-7; TRBD1 aligns across 7 bases. The CDR3 extends over 14 amino acids. Trimming cost V 3 bases and J 5 bases; bases outside gene matches: 10. CDR1 and CDR2 from the germline V gene are GTSNPN and SVGIG (reference sequence).